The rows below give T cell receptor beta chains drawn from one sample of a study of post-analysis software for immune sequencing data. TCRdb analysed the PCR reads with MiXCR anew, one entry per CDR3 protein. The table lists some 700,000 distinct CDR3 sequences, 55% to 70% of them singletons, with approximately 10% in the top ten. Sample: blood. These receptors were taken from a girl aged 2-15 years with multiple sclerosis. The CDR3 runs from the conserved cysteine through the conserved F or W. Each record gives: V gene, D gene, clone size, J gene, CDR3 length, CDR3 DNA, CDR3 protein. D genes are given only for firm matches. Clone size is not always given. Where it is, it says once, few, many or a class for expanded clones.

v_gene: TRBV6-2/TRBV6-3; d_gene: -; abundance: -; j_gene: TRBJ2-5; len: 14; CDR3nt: TGTGCCGGCATAGGGGCCGGGGGTCTGGAGACCCAGTACTTC; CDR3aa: CAGIGAGGLETQYF
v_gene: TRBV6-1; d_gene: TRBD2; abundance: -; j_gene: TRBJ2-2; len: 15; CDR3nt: TGTGCCAGCCGCCGGGGTGCGGGGGACACCGGGGAGCTGTTTTTT; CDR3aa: CASRRGAGDTGELFF
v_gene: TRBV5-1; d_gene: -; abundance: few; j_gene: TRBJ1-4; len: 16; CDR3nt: TGCGCCAGCCAACCGGCGGGCGCTCCAACTAATGAAAAACTGTTTTTT; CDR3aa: CASQPAGAPTNEKLFF
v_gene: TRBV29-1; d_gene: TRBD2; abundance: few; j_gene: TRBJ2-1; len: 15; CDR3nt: TGCAGCGCAAGACCTCGACTAGCGGGACGGAATGAGCAGTTCTTC; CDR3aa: CSARPRLAGRNEQFF
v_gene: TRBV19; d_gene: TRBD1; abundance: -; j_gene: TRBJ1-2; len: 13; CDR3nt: TGTGCCAGTAGTCGAGGGGGCATATATGGCTACACCTTC; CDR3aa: CASSRGGIYGYTF
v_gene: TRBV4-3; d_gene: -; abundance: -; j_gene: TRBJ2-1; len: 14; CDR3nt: TGCGCCAGCAGCCAAGGGCAGTACTACAATGAGCAGTTCTTC; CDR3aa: CASSQGQYYNEQFF
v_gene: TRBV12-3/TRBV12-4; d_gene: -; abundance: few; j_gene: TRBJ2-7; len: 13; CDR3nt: TGTGCCAGCAGTTTTTCGTCAGGGGATATTCAGTACTTC; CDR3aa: CASSFSSGDIQYF
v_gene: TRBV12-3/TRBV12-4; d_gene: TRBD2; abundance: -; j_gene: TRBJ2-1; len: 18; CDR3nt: TGTGCCAGCAGTTTAGCCATCGGACTAGCGGGGGCCTACAATGAGCAGTTCTTC; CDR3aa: CASSLAIGLAGAYNEQFF
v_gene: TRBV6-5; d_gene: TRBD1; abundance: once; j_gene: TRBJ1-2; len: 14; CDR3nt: TGTGCCAGCAGCAACAGGGGGCCCCTATGGGGCTACACCTTC; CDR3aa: CASSNRGPLWGYTF
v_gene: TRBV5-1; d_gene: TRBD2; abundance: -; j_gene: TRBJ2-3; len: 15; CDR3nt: TGCGCCAGCAACTTAGCGGGGGGGCCGCTAGATACGCAGTATTTT; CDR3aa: CASNLAGGPLDTQYF
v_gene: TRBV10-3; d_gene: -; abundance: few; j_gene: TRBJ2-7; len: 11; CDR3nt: TGTGCCATCAGTACAGGGCGCGAGCAGTACTTC; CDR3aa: CAISTGREQYF
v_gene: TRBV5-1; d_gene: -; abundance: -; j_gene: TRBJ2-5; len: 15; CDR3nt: TGCGCCAGCAGCTTGGAGGTCAGGGGCTCGGATGAGCAGTACTTC; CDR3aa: CASSLEVRGSDEQYF
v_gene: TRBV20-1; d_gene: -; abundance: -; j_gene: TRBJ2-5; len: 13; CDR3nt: TGCAGTGCTTGGAGGGACTCTCAAGAGACCCAGTACTTC; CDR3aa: CSAWRDSQETQYF